This T cell receptor (beta chain) appears in the sequencing data of a study of radiotherapy plus CTLA-4 blockade in lung cancer. Study-wide context: More than 15% of enrolled patients responded objectively, and 31% had disease control.

V shed 4 bases and J 4 bases; nucleotides not matched to a gene: 5. CDR3 size: 14 residues. The V gene's germline CDR1 is SGHVS and CDR2 FQNEAQ. Assay used: immunoSEQ multiplex PCR; TCRdb lists only in-frame clones, some missing. The sample has over 100,000 clones, over 80% seen once. This chain joins TRBV7-8 and TRBJ2-3; 7 bases map to TRBD2. The sample here was peripheral blood, taken from a patient treated with radiotherapy plus ipilimumab. The clonotype originates from a human donor with non-small cell lung cancer that progressed on radiotherapy plus ipilimumab. The CDR3 is CASSYRGGSDTQYF. The CDR3 nucleotides read TGTGCCAGCAGCTACCGGGGAGGGTCAGATACGCAGTATTTT.